This entry lists 25 T cell receptor beta chains sequenced from one sample in a study of cytomegalovirus exposure and HLA in healthy donors. The study ran its PCR with 60 Vbeta and 13 Jbeta primers. Generated by immunoSEQ multiplex PCR, the TCRdb table keeps only in-frame clones and is missing some. In the table there are 170,000 or so clones, approximately 84% of which are singletons. Input material: PBMCs. All receptors come from a woman between 50 and 59 years old in good health and CMV-seropositive.

The V and J genes are TRBV9 and TRBJ2-7; 9 bases fit TRBD2. The ends lost 4 bases at V and 2 bases at J; junction bases unmatched: 7. CDR3 length: 15 residues. The V gene's germline CDR1 is SGDLS and CDR2 YYNGEE. CDR3 DNA: TGTGCCAGCAGCCCGCTAGCGGGAACCGCCTACGAGCAGTACTTC. Translating it yields CASSPLAGTAYEQYF.

As for this clone: One end of the junction fails to match germline, which may point to a read error. Here the CDR3 reads CASSTTGLENSQYF. The CDR3 DNA reads TGTGCCAGCAGTACGACAGGGTTGGAAAACAGTCAGTACTTC. The chain is built from TRBV5-5 and TRBJ2-4; 7 positions match TRBD1. The CDR3 has 14 residues. Germline V gene lookup returns CDR1 SGHKS and CDR2 YYEKEE (reference sequence).

The rearrangement joins TRBV30 to TRBJ1-2; TRBD1 aligns across 9 bases. This CDR3 region has 17 residues. Germline V gene lookup returns CDR1 GTSNPN and CDR2 SVGIG (reference sequence). After removal of 4 bases from V and 1 base from J, the junction contained 13 bases not matched to a gene. The CDR3 DNA follows: TGTGCCTGGACCTACAGGGGGCTGGGGGTTATTAACTATGGCTACACCTTC. Translation gives CAWTYRGLGVINYGYTF.

This rearrangement joins TRBV4-3 to TRBJ2-7; TRBD1 agrees at 8 bases. The CDR3 is 14 amino acids. CDR1 is LGHNA, CDR2 YSLEER, per germline. V dropped 3 bases and J dropped 7; count of bases not matched to a gene: 8. CDR3 coding DNA: TGCGCCAGCAGCCAGGCGGGACAGGTAAATGAGCAGTACTTC. Translating gives CASSQAGQVNEQYF.

The CDR3 DNA follows: TGTGCCAGCAGCTCAGGACTAGCGGGGCTAGAGCAGTACTTC. This codes for CASSSGLAGLEQYF. The chain uses TRBV9 and TRBJ2-5; 12 bases align to TRBD2. V lost 4 bases to trimming and J lost 11 bases; unmatched junction nucleotides: 9. The CDR3 contains 14 residues. CDR1 SGDLS and CDR2 YYNGEE come from the germline V gene.

The rearrangement joins TRBV9 to TRBJ2-3; TRBD2 matches at 8 bases. The CDR3 totals 15 residues. From germline, CDR1 is SGDLS and CDR2 YYNGEE. V lost 5 bases to trimming and J lost 0 bases; unmatched junction nucleotides: 5. The CDR3, as DNA: TGTGCCAGCAGAGACGAGCGGGGGAGCACAGATACGCAGTATTTT. Its translation is CASRDERGSTDTQYF.

This rearrangement joins TRBV11-2 to TRBJ1-1; D call uncertain. Germline-derived CDR1 and CDR2 are SGHAT and FQNNGV. The CDR3 loop spans 14 amino acids. V shed 1 base and J shed 2 bases, with 8 bases lying between them. As DNA, the CDR3 is TGTGCCAGCAGCTTAGTGGCCCTCAACACTGAAGCTTTCTTT. This gives the protein CASSLVALNTEAFF.

This chain links TRBV13 with TRBJ2-2; the D is unclear. The germline V and J ends were trimmed by 4 bases and 4 bases, with 10 bases remaining between them. In germline, CDR1 is PRHDT, CDR2 FYEKMQ (reference sequence). CDR3 size: 14 residues. The CDR3 coding sequence is TGTGCCAGCAGCTCCCCAACTCTCACCGGGGAGCTGTTTTTT. This translates into CASSSPTLTGELFF. The full variable domain, completed using reference TRBV13 and TRBJ2-2, is AAGVIQSPRHLIKEKRETATLKCYPIPRHDTVYWYQQGPGQDPQFLISFYEKMQSDKGSIPDRFSAQQFSDYHSELNMSSLELGDSALYFCASSSPTLTGELFFGEGSRLTVL.

The CDR3 reads CASSLSEGVPETQYF. CDR3 DNA: TGCGCCAGCAGCCTATCCGAGGGGGTCCCAGAGACCCAGTACTTC. The J gene is TRBJ2-5, the V gene TRBV5-1; D might be TRBD1 (6 bases). Germline V gene sequence: CDR1 SGHRS, CDR2 YFSETQ. The length of the CDR3 is 15 residues. Deletions cut 4 bases from V and 4 bases from J, with 17 bases between.

The chain has TRBV9 and TRBJ2-6, with TRBD2 identical over 8 bases. CDR3 size: 15 residues. The trim removed 3 bases at V and 1 base at J, leaving 0 bases unmatched. CDR1 and CDR2 from the germline V gene are SGDLS and YYNGEE. The CDR3 reads CASSAGGSGANVLTF. DNA of the CDR3: TGTGCCAGCAGCGCGGGGGGGTCTGGGGCCAACGTCCTGACTTTC.

The genes are TRBV7-6 and TRBJ2-1, with unresolved D. CDR3 length equals 12 residues. Germline V gene sequence: CDR1 SGHVS, CDR2 FNYEAQ. Trimming took 1 base from V and 5 from J, leaving 3 bases between them. This chain's CDR3 is CASSLGHNEQFF. CDR3 DNA sequence: TGTGCCAGCAGCTTAGGGCACAATGAGCAGTTCTTC.

This clone was observed a few times. The chain employs TRBV9 and TRBJ2-3; 10 nucleotides line up with TRBD2. This CDR3 is 19 amino acids long. Per germline, CDR1 SGDLS and CDR2 YYNGEE. The trim removed 1 base at V and 7 bases at J, leaving 18 bases unmatched. The CDR3 DNA reads as TGTGCCAGCAGCGTAACGTTTCCGGCTAGCGGGAGTGGTATGAATACGCAGTATTTT. It yields the protein CASSVTFPASGSGMNTQYF.

This clone was picked up a small number of times. The rearrangement uses TRBV2 and TRBJ1-1, with D tentatively TRBD1 (5 bases). Germline V gene sequence: CDR1 SNHLY, CDR2 FYNNEI. V dropped 1 base and J dropped 5 bases, with 8 bases sitting between them. CDR3 length: 13 amino acids. CDR3 loop: CASSEEGNTEAFF. Written as DNA, the CDR3 is TGTGCCAGCAGTGAAGAGGGGAATACTGAAGCTTTCTTT.

This clone was observed a single time. The chain carries TRBV30 and TRBJ1-1; a possible D gene is TRBD1 (5 bases). V was shortened by 7 bases and J by 9 bases, with 15 bases between the two germline ends. The CDR3 sequence is 11 residues long. Germline CDR1 GTSNPN, CDR2 SVGIG (reference sequence). The CDR3 is CALKYGGKAFF. The CDR3 nucleotides are TGTGCCTTAAAATACGGGGGGAAAGCTTTCTTT.

This clone appeared once. V and J are TRBV27 and TRBJ1-4, with 11 bases aligning to TRBD1. V gave up 5 bases and J gave up 7 bases; unmatched junction bases: 3. CDR1 and CDR2 (germline): MNHEY, SMNVEV (reference sequence). The CDR3 has 14 residues. DNA of the CDR3: TGTGCCAGCAGTCGGACAGGGGGCGGTGAAAAACTGTTTTTT. Its translation is CASSRTGGGEKLFF. The variable domain in full, with the rest retrieved from reference TRBV27 and TRBJ1-4, is EAQVTQNPRYLITVTGKKLTVTCSQNMNHEYMSWYRQDPGLGLRQIYYSMNVEVTDKGDVPEGYKVSRKEKRNFPLILESPSPNQTSLYFCASSRTGGGEKLFFGSGTQLSVL.

The rearrangement uses TRBV14 and TRBJ2-3; 14 bases line up with TRBD2. V lost 4 bases to trimming and J lost 4 bases; unmatched junction nucleotides: 4. The germline CDR1 and CDR2 sequences are SGHDN and FVKESK. This CDR3 comprises 16 residues. The CDR3 DNA is TGTGCCAGCAGCCGGATGACTAGCGGGGGGGCAGATACGCAGTATTTT. Its translation: CASSRMTSGGADTQYF. The entire variable domain, with the rest obtained from reference TRBV14 and TRBJ2-3, is as follows: EAGVTQFPSHSVIEKGQTVTLRCDPISGHDNLYWYRRVMGKEIKFLLHFVKESKQDESGMPNNRFLAERTGGTYSTLKVQPAELEDSGVYFCASSRMTSGGADTQYFGPGTRLTVL.

V is TRBV5-1 and J is TRBJ2-1; 12 bases are a match to TRBD2. The CDR3 runs to 16 residues. V shed 4 bases and J 7 bases; nucleotides not matched to a gene: 9. CDR1 SGHRS and CDR2 YFSETQ come from the germline V gene. The CDR3 spells CASSPTLAGGENEQFF. For the CDR3, the DNA is TGCGCCAGCAGCCCAACCCTAGCGGGGGGGGAAAATGAGCAGTTCTTC.

This CDR3 is CASSVGLIQPWGDTEAFF. The CDR3, as DNA: TGTGCCAGCAGCGTAGGTCTTATACAGCCCTGGGGGGACACTGAAGCTTTCTTT. The rearrangement links TRBV9 to TRBJ1-1, with D tentatively TRBD1 (5 bases). Germline V gene data show CDR1 as SGDLS and CDR2 as YYNGEE. V gave up 0 bases and J gave up 3 bases, with 21 bases separating them. This CDR3 has 18 residues.

The V call is TRBV7-2, the J call TRBJ2-7, with 10 bases lining up with TRBD1. The CDR3 has 15 amino acids. With V trimmed by 5 bases and J by 4 bases, 8 bases remained unmatched. Per the germline V gene, CDR1 is SGHTA and CDR2 is FQGNSA. CDR3 sequence (DNA): TGTGCCAGCAGCCTAGACGGGACAGGGGAATACGAGCAGTACTTC. It encodes CASSLDGTGEYEQYF.

The chain couples TRBV28 to TRBJ2-7, with TRBD1 identical over 7 bases. After removal of 5 bases from V and 4 bases from J, the junction contained 17 bases not matched to a gene. CDR1 MDHEN and CDR2 SYDVKM come from the germline V gene. This CDR3 is built from 17 residues. The CDR3: CASSARQGGLPPYEQYF. The CDR3, as DNA: TGTGCCAGCAGTGCACGACAGGGCGGACTTCCTCCGTACGAGCAGTACTTC.

The genes are TRBV4-3 and TRBJ1-1; TRBD1 aligns across 8 bases. V shed 1 base, J shed 1 base, and the junction held 11 bases outside the gene matches. Germline V CDR1 and CDR2: LGHNA, YSLEER. CDR3 length: 18 amino acids. The CDR3 protein is CASSQVLNFGTGNTEAFF. The CDR3 nucleotides read TGCGCCAGCAGCCAAGTCCTTAACTTTGGGACAGGGAACACTGAAGCTTTCTTT.

The chain links TRBV19 to TRBJ2-3; D may be TRBD1 (6 bases). V dropped 3 bases and J dropped 5 bases, with 15 bases sitting between them. From germline, CDR1 is LNHDA and CDR2 SQIVND (reference sequence). The CDR3 has 15 residues. This chain's CDR3 is CASSMTPAGEDTQYF. The CDR3 bases are TGTGCCAGTAGTATGACCCCGGCAGGGGAAGATACGCAGTATTTT.

This chain connects TRBV15 to TRBJ1-1; D unclear. This CDR3 is 16 amino acids long. Germline V CDR1 and CDR2: LNHNV, YYDKDF (reference sequence). The V end lost 2 bases, the J end lost 1 base, and 14 bases lay between the germline ends. CDR3 loop: CATSRLPKRRNTEAFF. In DNA form, the CDR3 reads TGTGCCACCAGCAGATTGCCGAAGAGAAGGAACACTGAAGCTTTCTTT.

The chain recombines TRBV7-2 with TRBJ2-2, with TRBD2 identical over 8 bases. Trimming took 5 bases from V and 0 from J; bases not matched to a gene: 2. The CDR3 loop spans 15 amino acids. The V gene's germline CDR1 is SGHTA and CDR2 FQGNSA. The CDR3 reads CASSRGGANTGELFF. CDR3 coding DNA: TGTGCCAGCAGCCGGGGGGGGGCGAACACCGGGGAGCTGTTTTTT. The whole variable domain, remainder taken from reference TRBV7-2 and TRBJ2-2, is GAGVSQSPSNKVTEKGKDVELRCDPISGHTALYWYRQSLGQGLEFLIYFQGNSAPDKSGLPSDRFSAERTGGSVSTLTIQRTQQEDSAVYLCASSRGGANTGELFFGEGSRLTVL.

Only a few counts were recorded for this clone. The CDR3 here is CASSFRGRATDTQYF. The DNA for the CDR3 is TGTGCCAGCAGTTTCCGCGGGAGGGCAACAGATACGCAGTATTTT. V is TRBV28 and J is TRBJ2-3, with TRBD2 identical over 9 bases. Per the germline V gene, CDR1 is MDHEN and CDR2 is SYDVKM. The CDR3 sequence is 15 residues long. Trimming cost V 3 bases and J 3 bases; bases outside gene matches: 4.